The 3 T cell receptor beta chains in this list originate from one sample, sequenced in a study of control samples from healthy donors and cancer patients (dated by TCRdb to 2020 to 2022). The library was obtained by the immunoSEQ multiplex PCR assay. TCRdb retrieved this table from immuneACCESS and kept in-frame rearrangements only. Not all clones are present; in checked studies, unresolved V genes account for under half, and no reason is known for the remainder. This sample is represented by over 150,000 clones; nearly 90% of them were singletons. The ten largest clones capture more than 1.3% of the sample. Input material: blood. These receptors all come from a woman aged 45 to 65 in good health.

The J gene is TRBJ2-5, the V gene TRBV18, with 9 positions matching TRBD2. CDR1 and CDR2 from the germline V gene are KGHSH and LQKENI. CDR3 length equals 18 residues. Losses at the gene ends were 2 bases for V and 4 bases for J; bases not matched to a gene: 14. The CDR3 region is CASSPRLSASGARETQYF. DNA for the CDR3: TGTGCCAGCTCACCAAGATTATCCGCTAGCGGGGCTAGAGAGACCCAGTACTTC.

This clone was seen only once. J is TRBJ2-2 and V is TRBV5-1, with D hard to call. This CDR3 is 14 amino acids long. The V gene's germline CDR1 is SGHRS and CDR2 YFSETQ. V dropped 4 bases and J dropped 6 bases, with 13 bases sitting between them. In nucleotides, the CDR3 is TGCGCCAGCAGCCCCGGACCGGTCGCCGGGGAGCTGTTTTTT. It encodes CASSPGPVAGELFF.

The chain recombines TRBV13 with TRBJ1-1; the match to TRBD1 covers 9 bases. V lost 6 bases to trimming and J lost 1 base; unmatched junction nucleotides: 3. This CDR3 has 14 residues. Looked up from germline, CDR1 is PRHDT and CDR2 is FYEKMQ (reference sequence). The chain's CDR3 is CASRPGQGNTEAFF. Here the CDR3 DNA reads TGTGCCAGCAGACCGGGACAGGGGAACACTGAAGCTTTCTTT.